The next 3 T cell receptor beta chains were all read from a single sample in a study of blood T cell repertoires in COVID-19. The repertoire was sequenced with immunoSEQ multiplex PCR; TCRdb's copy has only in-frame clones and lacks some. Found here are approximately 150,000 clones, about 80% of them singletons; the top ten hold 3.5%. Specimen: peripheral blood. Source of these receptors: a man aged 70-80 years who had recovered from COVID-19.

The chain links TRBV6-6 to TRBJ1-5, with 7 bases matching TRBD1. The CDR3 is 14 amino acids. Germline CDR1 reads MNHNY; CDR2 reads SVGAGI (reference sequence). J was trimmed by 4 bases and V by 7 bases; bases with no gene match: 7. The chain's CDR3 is CASTTAGGNQPQHF. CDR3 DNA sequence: TGTGCCAGCACTACGGCAGGGGGGAATCAGCCCCAGCATTTT.

CDR3 in amino acids: CASSLDTSGLNPNTGELFF. The CDR3 DNA follows: TGTGCCAGTAGTCTCGATACTAGCGGCTTAAACCCGAACACCGGGGAGCTGTTTTTT. The chain links TRBV19 to TRBJ2-2, with 8 bases lining up with TRBD2. Germline assignment: CDR1 LNHDA and CDR2 SQIVND (reference sequence). V lost 5 bases and J lost 0; bases outside the gene matches: 14. This CDR3 is built from 19 residues.

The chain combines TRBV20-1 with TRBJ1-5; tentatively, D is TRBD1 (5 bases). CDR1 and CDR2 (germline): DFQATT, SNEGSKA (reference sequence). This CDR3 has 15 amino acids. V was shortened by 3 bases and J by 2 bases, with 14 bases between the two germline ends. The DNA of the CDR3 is TGCAGTGCTAGTGAACAGGCTAGGGGCAATCAGCCCCAGCATTTT. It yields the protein CSASEQARGNQPQHF.